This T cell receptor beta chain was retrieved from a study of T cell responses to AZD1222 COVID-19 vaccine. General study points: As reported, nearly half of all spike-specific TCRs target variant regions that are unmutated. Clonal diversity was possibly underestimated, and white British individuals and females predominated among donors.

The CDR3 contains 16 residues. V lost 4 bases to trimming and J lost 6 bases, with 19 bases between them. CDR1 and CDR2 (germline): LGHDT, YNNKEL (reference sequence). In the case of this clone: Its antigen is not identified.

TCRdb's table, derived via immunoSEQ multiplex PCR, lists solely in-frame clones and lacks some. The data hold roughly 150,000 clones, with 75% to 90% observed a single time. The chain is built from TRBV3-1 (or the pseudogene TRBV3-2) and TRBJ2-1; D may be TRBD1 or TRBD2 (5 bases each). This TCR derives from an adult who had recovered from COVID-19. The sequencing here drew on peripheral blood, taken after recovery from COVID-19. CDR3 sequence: CASSPNGTRGRNEQFF. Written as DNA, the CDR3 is TGTGCCAGCAGCCCGAATGGGACCAGAGGGCGCAATGAGCAGTTCTTC.